This T cell receptor beta chain was sequenced in a study of T cells in Graves' hyperthyroidism and ophthalmopathy (dated by TCRdb to about 2019). With regard to the full study: Peripheral blood samples were taken at the time of initial diagnosis, prior to any treatment. The paper reports TCR Vbeta CDR3 sequencing of roughly 140 peripheral blood samples: over 40 ophthalmopathy, roughly 80 hyperthyroidism and around 17 progressor patients. The 75 to 100 discovery patients were divided at random into training and test sets in a 7:3 ratio. Whether ophthalmopathy could be predicted prospectively was tested in an independent validation cohort made up of 18 to 20 hyperthyroidism patients plus 17 patients who later progressed to ophthalmopathy. To identify distinguishing TCR V-J signatures, a discovery cohort of 95 to 100 patients was used, comprising under 45 with Graves' ophthalmopathy and around 57 with stable Graves' hyperthyroidism. Thyroid tissue and blood T-cell repertoires from six Graves' hyperthyroidism patients were also compared in the study. Following sampling, methimazole starting at 30 mg daily was given to hyperthyroidism patients, and high-dose intravenous methylprednisolone was given to ophthalmopathy patients. The paper's findings and limits, for the study overall: Most expanded thyroid clonotypes (frequency above 0.001) were also found in blood, which suggests that blood repertoires may mirror thyroid immune responses. In cross-validation, a model built on a 13 V-J signature told ophthalmopathy apart from stable hyperthyroidism with just under 90% sensitivity and about 81% specificity, and in testing the same model reached 80%/75%. No statistical method was used to fix the sample size in advance, and group allocation was not hidden from the investigators. In validation, the model predicted progression to ophthalmopathy with roughly 66% sensitivity and approximately 72% specificity, a median of 6.5 months before onset.

The germline V gene supplies CDR1 MGHRA and CDR2 YSYEKL. The CDR3 sequence holds 16 residues, the cysteine and phenylalanine included. Of all the DNA, just the CDR3 is kept, 48 bases in frame from base 1. V trim: 1 base; J trim: 4 bases; unmatched bases: 9. Graves' hyperthyroidism was defined as stable when no progression to ophthalmopathy occurred over 18 months of follow-up. The hyperthyroidism patients were between 18 and 65 years old and newly diagnosed, with a disease duration of less than 2 months. The study excluded patients with uncontrolled infections, other autoimmune diseases, pregnancy or lactation. Diagnoses were established on the basis of clinical symptoms, serum thyroxine and TRAb, thyroid ultrasound, and orbital computed tomography. Ficoll-Paque density gradient centrifugation was used to isolate PBMCs from 8.5 to 10 ml of fresh peripheral blood. Trizol reagent was used to extract total RNA, and RNA quality was then checked on an Agilent 2100 Bioanalyzer.

In regard to this clonotype: This receptor's antigen is unknown. The record has no base qualities; no much larger clone is one base away.

TCR beta CDR3 regions were amplified from RNA transcripts. The TCR CDR3 was subjected to a first round of RT-PCR using the HTBI primer set and the Qiagen OneStep RT-PCR kit. A second multiplex PCR round built the libraries, followed by size selection and purification. The libraries were sequenced on an Illumina HiSeq2000 using paired-end 100 bp reads. In the paper's pipeline: Raw data were processed with SOAPnuke, discarding reads with adapters, uncalled bases, mean Phred below 15, or no exact constant-primer or identifier match. COPE v1.2.5 was used to merge high-quality paired reads, and clonotypes were defined as unique nucleotide sequences. MiTCR v1.1 was used to align clonotypes to the IMGT TRBV, TRBD and TRBJ reference segments. The analysis was restricted to V-J combinations with a frequency above 0.0001, which together covered roughly 99% of the repertoires. The TCS score was defined as F50 (clonal expansion) divided by E x V (chaos), with BLOSUM62-based TCRdist calculated between CDR3 peptides within each V-J. Welch's t-statistics and random forest reduced 500 to 550 V-J features to 13, which were used in a naive Bayes classifier (R e1071). TCRdb handled the public reads itself, with Q25 trimming in fastp and clone calling in MiXCR, and kept productive beta chains. Rows with one shared CDR3 protein collapse into an entry with the most common genes and DNA. Here the V and J calls rest on TCRdb's processing, not on the authors' analysis. The sample table lists about 560,000 distinct CDR3 sequences, 16% of them with a count of one. Around 19% of the sample is in the top ten clones.

Sequenced material: blood. This receptor was identified in a woman aged 18-29 years with Graves' hyperthyroidism. The chain was built from TRBV4-1 and TRBJ2-5; 7 junctional bases match TRBD1. DNA sequence: TGCGCCAGCAGCCAAGCCGATACAGGGGTACTAGAGACCCAGTACTTC. This codes for CASSQADTGVLETQYF.